The 23 T cell receptor beta chains reported below all come from one sample, sequenced in a study of T cell repertoires in cytomegalovirus infection. TCRdb independently ran MiXCR on the reads; one entry per CDR3 protein. The sample includes some 46,000 distinct CDR3 sequences, roughly 18% of them seen just once. No cognate antigen is known for these TCRs. The sequenced sample was CD8+ T cells from cultured PBMCs, obtained from culture after CMV antigen stimulation. All receptors derive from a human donor in good health (CMV status not recorded). Some clones in this sample may be carry-over from other donors' samples.

V and J are TRBV19 and TRBJ1-1; D perhaps matches TRBD1 (5 bases). CDR3 length equals 14 residues. The germline V gene encodes CDR1 LNHDA and CDR2 SQIVND (reference sequence). V lost 7 bases, J lost 7 bases, and 19 bases lay in between. As DNA, the CDR3 is TGTGCCAGTACCCTGGGGCAGGGCGTCGGTGAAGCTTTCTTT. The encoded protein is CASTLGQGVGEAFF.

The J gene is TRBJ1-1, the V gene TRBV2; D gene unclear. The CDR3 is 14 residues long. V was pared by 1 base and J by 6 bases, with 12 bases between. Per the germline V gene, CDR1 is SNHLY and CDR2 is FYNNEI. This chain's CDR3 is CASSEGRARAEAFF. CDR3 in DNA: TGTGCCAGCAGTGAAGGGCGGGCCCGGGCTGAAGCTTTCTTT.

This clonotype was counted only a few times. The V call is TRBV20-1, the J call TRBJ2-7, with TRBD2 identical over 12 bases. Germline V lookup: CDR1 DFQATT, CDR2 SNEGSKA (reference sequence). V gave up 3 bases and J gave up 7 bases; unmatched junction bases: 7. CDR3 length: 14 amino acids. The CDR3 sequence is CSARSASGRVEQYF. CDR3 nucleotides: TGCAGTGCTAGGTCGGCTAGCGGGAGGGTTGAGCAGTACTTC.

This clonotype was seen at least ten times. The J gene is TRBJ1-5, the V gene TRBV27; D gene uncertain. Germline V CDR1 and CDR2: MNHEY, SMNVEV (reference sequence). The CDR3 runs 13 residues. Between the trimmed V and J ends, which lost 0 bases and 1 base, there was a span of 1 base. The CDR3 sequence is CASSLSSNQPQHF. The DNA for the CDR3 is TGTGCCAGCAGTTTATCGAGCAATCAGCCCCAGCATTTT.

The gene calls are TRBV10-2 and TRBJ2-7; 12 bases map to TRBD2. Germline V gene sequence: CDR1 WSHSY, CDR2 SAAADI. J lost 2 bases, V lost 4 bases, and 6 bases had no gene match. There are 16 residues in the CDR3. The DNA for the CDR3 is TGCGCCAGCAGTGCCTCGACTAGCGGGAGTACCTACGAGCAGTACTTC. Its translation is CASSASTSGSTYEQYF.

This clonotype appeared a few times. This chain joins TRBV20-1 and TRBJ2-7; 10 nucleotides agree with TRBD2. V dropped 0 bases and J dropped 3; count of bases not matched to a gene: 8. The CDR3 is made up of 16 amino acids. From germline, CDR1 is DFQATT and CDR2 SNEGSKA (reference sequence). CDR3 loop: CSAREELAGDIYEQYF. The CDR3, as DNA: TGCAGTGCTAGAGAGGAGCTAGCGGGAGACATCTACGAGCAGTACTTC.

This clonotype was found once. The CDR3 here is CATSARVGEQYF. The DNA of the CDR3 is TGTGCCACCAGCGCCAGGGTCGGCGAGCAGTACTTC. The V gene is TRBV15, the J gene TRBJ2-7; possibly TRBD1 for D (5 bases). The germline V gene has CDR1 LNHNV and CDR2 YYDKDF (reference sequence). V was clipped by 5 bases and J by 6 bases, with 11 bases between them. This CDR3 contains 12 residues.

V and J are TRBV29-1 and TRBJ2-2, with TRBD1 matching 8 bases. The CDR3 runs to 15 residues. The germline CDR1 and CDR2 sequences are SQVTM and ANQGSEA. Trimming cost V 2 bases and J 2 bases; bases outside gene matches: 4. CDR3 DNA: TGCAGCGTTGAAACAGGGGGATCTAACACCGGGGAGCTGTTTTTT. It encodes CSVETGGSNTGELFF.

This chain joins TRBV19 and TRBJ1-1; a possible D gene is TRBD1 (6 bases). Trimming removed 5 bases at V and 2 bases at J, with 15 bases between. CDR3 length: 15 residues. Germline CDR1 LNHDA, CDR2 SQIVND (reference sequence). The chain's CDR3 is CASSPIRGVNTEAFF. The CDR3 bases are TGTGCCAGTAGTCCGATCAGGGGAGTTAACACTGAAGCTTTCTTT.

The table lists this clonotype with many counts. The rearrangement joins TRBV6-5 to TRBJ1-6; D unresolved. The germline V and J ends were trimmed by 2 bases and 7 bases, with 12 bases remaining between them. The length of the CDR3 is 15 residues. Germline V gene data show CDR1 as MNHEY and CDR2 as SVGAGI. CDR3 coding DNA: TGTGCCAGCAGTTACGTATCCAGTAACAATTCACCCCTCCACTTT. Encoded protein: CASSYVSSNNSPLHF.

This clonotype was seen many times. This chain connects TRBV6-2 or TRBV6-3 to TRBJ1-2; D is unresolved. The V gene's germline CDR1 is MNHEY and CDR2 SVGEGT. The CDR3 totals 14 residues. With 5 bases removed from V and 0 bases from J, the gap between germline ends came to 10 bases. CDR3 nucleotide sequence: TGTGCCAGCAGTCCGGGCGGGCCTAACTATGGCTACACCTTC. It codes for CASSPGGPNYGYTF.

The V and J genes are TRBV6-5 and TRBJ2-2, with 11 bases lining up with TRBD2. CDR1 is MNHEY, CDR2 SVGAGI, per germline. V shed 0 bases, J shed 4 bases, and the junction held 4 bases outside the gene matches. The CDR3 runs 17 residues. The CDR3 region has the DNA TGTGCCAGCAGTTACTCTGGGACTAGCGGATCCACCGGGGAGCTGTTTTTT. As protein: CASSYSGTSGSTGELFF.

This clonotype has a handful of counts. The chain uses TRBV30 and TRBJ1-5; 7 bases agree with TRBD1. The CDR3 is made up of 15 amino acids. The germline V gene has CDR1 GTSNPN and CDR2 SVGIG (reference sequence). J was trimmed by 9 bases and V by 0 bases; bases with no gene match: 11. This CDR3 reads CAWSVLGQSDGPQHF. Here the CDR3 DNA reads TGTGCCTGGAGTGTACTGGGACAGAGCGATGGGCCCCAGCATTTT.

With respect to this clonotype: A much larger clone lies one base from this, so it may be a read error. The J gene is TRBJ1-1, the V gene TRBV2; 7 nucleotides match TRBD1. Germline V gene sequence: CDR1 SNHLY, CDR2 FYNNEI. This CDR3 spans 15 amino acids. CDR3 protein: CTSTDRVKSRTEAFF. The CDR3 nucleotides read TGTACCAGCACTGACAGGGTGAAATCGAGGACTGAAGCTTTCTTT.

The rearrangement uses TRBV6-5 and TRBJ1-2; tentative D call: TRBD1 (5 bases). Germline values: CDR1 MNHEY, CDR2 SVGAGI. CDR3 length: 12 residues. V was cut by 6 bases and J by 8 bases, with 13 bases left in between. This CDR3 reads CASSTTGVGYTF. The CDR3 nucleotides are TGTGCCAGCAGCACTACAGGAGTAGGCTACACCTTC.

This clonotype was recorded a few times. This chain joins TRBV25-1 and TRBJ2-2; 10 positions match TRBD1. The ends lost 2 bases at V and 5 bases at J; junction bases unmatched: 2. There are 15 residues in the CDR3. The germline gives CDR1 MGHDK, CDR2 SYGVNS. This CDR3 reads CASSEDRGLTGELFF. CDR3 in DNA: TGTGCCAGCAGTGAAGACAGGGGGCTTACCGGGGAGCTGTTTTTT.

To note about this clonotype: A much larger clone differs by one base, so this may be a read error. The genes are TRBV15 and TRBJ2-5; no clear D. CDR3 length: 15 amino acids. From germline, CDR1 is LNHNV and CDR2 YYDKDF (reference sequence). Trimming stripped 7 bases from V and 1 base from J, with 16 bases between. CDR3 DNA: TGTGCCACCACCGATGGGATGGGCGTCCAAGAGACCCAGTACTTC. Translating it yields CATTDGMGVQETQYF.

CDR3 sequence (DNA): TGTGCCAGCAGCCCCAGGGGGCTAGACGGCACAGATACGCAGTATTTT. As protein: CASSPRGLDGTDTQYF. This rearrangement joins TRBV5-6 to TRBJ2-3; 8 positions agree with TRBD1. V trimming: 4 bases; J trimming: 1 base; junction bases outside the gene matches: 8. From germline, CDR1 is SGHDT and CDR2 YYEEEE. The CDR3 is 16 amino acids.

The CDR3 coding sequence is TGCAGCGTCCGGACAGGGGGAGAGTTGGAGACCCAGTACTTC. This gives the protein CSVRTGGELETQYF. This rearrangement joins TRBV29-1 to TRBJ2-5; the match to TRBD1 covers 10 bases. The germline V gene has CDR1 SQVTM and CDR2 ANQGSEA. The trim removed 6 bases at V and 5 bases at J, leaving 9 bases unmatched. The CDR3 extends over 14 amino acids. Supplemented by reference TRBV29-1 and TRBJ2-5, the full variable domain reads SAVISQKPSRDICQRGTSLTIQCQVDSQVTMMFWYRQQPGQSLTLIATANQGSEATYESGFVIDKFPISRPNLTFSTLTVSNMSPEDSSIYLCSVRTGGELETQYFGPGTRLLVL.

The gene calls are TRBV6-1 and TRBJ2-7, with a tentative D call TRBD1 (5 bases). This CDR3 region has 15 residues. V lost 2 bases to trimming and J lost 2 bases, with 13 bases between them. Germline CDR1 MNHNS, CDR2 SASEGT. CDR3 region: CASSELSLGPYEQYF. CDR3 bases: TGTGCCAGCAGTGAACTCTCCCTGGGGCCCTACGAGCAGTACTTC.

The chain couples TRBV20-1 to TRBJ1-5; TRBD1 might be the D (5 bases). The CDR3 totals 13 residues. Trimming removed 6 bases at V and 3 bases at J, with 12 bases between. Germline CDR1 reads DFQATT; CDR2 reads SNEGSKA (reference sequence). This CDR3 is CSAYAGDNQPQHF. CDR3 DNA: TGCAGTGCCTACGCGGGGGACAATCAGCCCCAGCATTTT.

At least ten counts were recorded for this clonotype. The V and J genes are TRBV9 and TRBJ1-2; D is perhaps TRBD1 (6 bases). The germline CDR1 and CDR2 sequences are SGDLS and YYNGEE. There are 15 residues in the CDR3. Deletions cut 5 bases from V and 8 bases from J, with 22 bases between. The DNA of the CDR3 is TGTGCCAGCAGAGGGGGTCGAACACCCGGTGGGGGCTACACCTTC. Its translation is CASRGGRTPGGGYTF.

This clonotype was found a few times. The V and J genes are TRBV30 and TRBJ2-5; TRBD2 aligns across 16 bases. CDR1 and CDR2 (germline): GTSNPN, SVGIG (reference sequence). The CDR3 consists of 15 residues. Trimming removed 4 bases from V and 5 bases from J; junction bases left unmatched: 4. The CDR3 DNA reads as TGTGCCTGGAAGCCGGGACTAGCGGGGGGGGAGACCCAGTACTTC. Its protein product is CAWKPGLAGGETQYF.